This T cell receptor beta chain was identified during a study of OX40 agonist ivuxolimab in advanced cancers. General study results and limits: Clonal expansion from baseline to week 6 occurred in both CD4+ and CD8+ T cells.

This clone was seen more than once but under ten times. Its antigen is unknown. After removal of 2 bases from V and 2 bases from J, the junction contained 7 bases not matched to a gene. This CDR3 region has 17 residues. CDR1 is SGHDT, CDR2 YYEEEE, per germline. Clones were sequenced by immunoSEQ multiplex PCR, and TCRdb holds only the in-frame ones, with some missing. The table has around 39,000 clones, around 80% seen once. This sequence joins TRBV5-6 and TRBJ1-5; 10 bases fit TRBD1. The sample was CD4+ or CD8+ T cells sorted from blood, taken in a trial of the OX40 agonist ivuxolimab. The clonotype comes from an adult with an advanced solid tumor such as melanoma, head and neck, liver or kidney cancer. The CDR3 sequence: CASSLSSGTGGNQPQHF. DNA for the CDR3: TGTGCCAGCAGCTTATCTTCCGGGACAGGGGGCAATCAGCCCCAGCATTTT. Full variable domain (outside the CDR3, taken from reference TRBV5-6 and TRBJ1-5): DAGVTQSPTHLIKTRGQQVTLRCSPKSGHDTVSWYQQALGQGPQFIFQYYEEEERQRGNFPDRFSGHQFPNYSSELNVNALLLGDSALYLCASSLSSGTGGNQPQHFGDGTRLSIL.